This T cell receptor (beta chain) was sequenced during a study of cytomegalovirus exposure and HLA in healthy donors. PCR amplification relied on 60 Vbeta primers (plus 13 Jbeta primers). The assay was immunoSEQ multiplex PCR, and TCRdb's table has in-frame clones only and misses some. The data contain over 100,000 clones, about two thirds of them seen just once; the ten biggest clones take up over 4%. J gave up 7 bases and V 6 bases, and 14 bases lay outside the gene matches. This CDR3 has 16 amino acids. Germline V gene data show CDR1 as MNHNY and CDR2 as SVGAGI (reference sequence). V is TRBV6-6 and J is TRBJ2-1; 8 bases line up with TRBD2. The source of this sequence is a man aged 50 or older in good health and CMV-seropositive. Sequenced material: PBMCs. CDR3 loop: CASSPQGRGARNEQFF. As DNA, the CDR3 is TGTGCCAGCAGCCCTCAGGGGCGGGGGGCCAGGAATGAGCAGTTCTTC.